These 25 T cell receptor beta chains share one sample of origin, sequenced in a study of somatic mutations in cytotoxic T cells in rheumatoid arthritis. The data were produced by immunoSEQ multiplex PCR, yet TCRdb's version contains in-frame clones alone and is incomplete. The sample has approximately 11,000 clones; about 90% are singletons. Specimen: CD8+ T cells sorted from blood. These TCRs come from a woman aged 18-30 years with rheumatoid arthritis.

The chain recombines TRBV4-1 with TRBJ2-7, with 9 bases lining up with TRBD1. The CDR3 runs 16 residues. Germline lookup yields CDR1 MGHRA and CDR2 YSYEKL. With 0 bases clipped from V and 3 bases from J, the junction kept 6 bases outside the gene matches. CDR3 sequence: CASSQDGGTGYYEQYF. CDR3 nucleotides: TGCGCCAGCAGCCAAGATGGCGGGACAGGGTACTACGAGCAGTACTTC.

The genes are TRBV2 and TRBJ1-5; D is perhaps TRBD1 (6 bases). The V end was cut by 7 bases, the J end by 0 bases, with 13 bases between. CDR1 and CDR2 from the germline V gene are SNHLY and FYNNEI. This CDR3 spans 15 amino acids. CDR3 in amino acids: CASMRGYDSNQPQHF. In DNA, the CDR3 is TGTGCCAGCATGAGGGGGTATGATAGCAATCAGCCCCAGCATTTT.

The J gene is TRBJ2-6, the V gene TRBV6-4, with 11 bases lining up with TRBD2. CDR3 length equals 17 residues. Unmatched junction bases numbered 3, after V lost 5 bases and J lost 0 bases. CDR1 and CDR2 (germline): MRHNA, SNTAGT. Here the CDR3 reads CASSLAGGLSGANVLTF. For the CDR3, the DNA is TGTGCCAGCAGTCTAGCGGGGGGACTCTCTGGGGCCAACGTCCTGACTTTC.

This clone came up once. The genes are TRBV7-9 and TRBJ1-5; D might be TRBD1 (5 bases). The CDR3 is 14 amino acids. The ends were cut back, 7 bases at V and 1 base at J, with 11 bases in the middle. Germline CDR1 and CDR2: SEHNR and FQNEAQ (reference sequence). For the CDR3, the DNA is TGTGCCAGCACCCTAGGACAAAGCAATCAGCCCCAGCATTTT. Its translation: CASTLGQSNQPQHF. Full variable domain (remainder filled in from reference TRBV7-9 and TRBJ1-5): DTGVSQNPRHKITKRGQNVTFRCDPISEHNRLYWYRQTLGQGPEFLTYFQNEAQLEKSRLLSDRFSAERPKGSFSTLEIQRTEQGDSAMYLCASTLGQSNQPQHFGDGTRLSIL.

Remarks on this clone: Germline is not matched at one junction end, which may reflect a read error. The chain carries TRBV5-6 and TRBJ2-5, with TRBD1 matching 10 bases. The J call is uncertain, as TRBJ2-7 better fits the DNA end. Germline V gene sequence: CDR1 SGHDT, CDR2 YYEEEE. This CDR3 comprises 15 residues. The CDR3 DNA reads as TGCGCCAGCAGCCCGGAGCGGGACAGGGGACCCGAGCAGTACTTC. Translating gives CASSPERDRGPEQYF.

The gene calls are TRBV7-9 and TRBJ1-4, with D unresolved. Looked up from germline, CDR1 is SEHNR and CDR2 is FQNEAQ (reference sequence). V was shortened by 1 base and J by 0 bases, with 9 bases between the two germline ends. The length of the CDR3 is 16 residues. CDR3 in amino acids: CASSLERVATNEKLFF. For the CDR3, the DNA is TGTGCCAGCAGCTTAGAAAGAGTTGCAACTAATGAAAAACTGTTTTTT. Full variable domain (rest looked up from reference TRBV7-9 and TRBJ1-4): DTGVSQNPRHKITKRGQNVTFRCDPISEHNRLYWYRQTLGQGPEFLTYFQNEAQLEKSRLLSDRFSAERPKGSFSTLEIQRTEQGDSAMYLCASSLERVATNEKLFFGSGTQLSVL.

This chain connects TRBV13 to TRBJ2-3; D uncertain. Germline CDR1 is PRHDT and CDR2 is FYEKMQ (reference sequence). There are 16 residues in the CDR3. V was pared by 5 bases and J by 0 bases, with 15 bases between. CDR3 coding DNA: TGTGCCAGCAGCCCGCCTCTAGAAACTAGCACAGATACGCAGTATTTT. Its protein product is CASSPPLETSTDTQYF.

The chain combines TRBV10-3 with TRBJ2-7; TRBD1 agrees at 7 bases. V gave up 3 bases and J gave up 2 bases; unmatched junction bases: 4. Germline CDR1 ENHRY, CDR2 SYGVKD. The CDR3 spans 14 residues. CDR3 coding DNA: TGTGCCATCAGTGACGGGGACAGAACCTACGAGCAGTACTTC. It specifies CAISDGDRTYEQYF.

This clone occurred a few times. The rearrangement joins TRBV7-9 to TRBJ1-5; D gene unclear. Deletions cut 5 bases from V and 0 bases from J, with 11 bases between. Germline CDR1 SEHNR, CDR2 FQNEAQ (reference sequence). The CDR3 covers 15 residues. Here the CDR3 reads CASSAGLDSNQPQHF. CDR3 nucleotide sequence: TGTGCCAGCAGCGCCGGACTCGATAGCAATCAGCCCCAGCATTTT. The full variable domain, completed using reference TRBV7-9 and TRBJ1-5, is DTGVSQNPRHKITKRGQNVTFRCDPISEHNRLYWYRQTLGQGPEFLTYFQNEAQLEKSRLLSDRFSAERPKGSFSTLEIQRTEQGDSAMYLCASSAGLDSNQPQHFGDGTRLSIL.

The chain carries TRBV27 and TRBJ1-1; a weak D match, TRBD1 (6 bases). V shed 5 bases and J shed 7 bases, with 8 bases lying between them. The length of the CDR3 is 11 residues. Germline CDR1 reads MNHEY; CDR2 reads SMNVEV (reference sequence). The CDR3 nucleotides read TGTGCCAGCAGTCAGGGACATGAAGCTTTCTTT. It is translated as CASSQGHEAFF.

The chain joins TRBV6-4 to TRBJ1-1, with 12 bases identical to TRBD1. CDR3 length: 15 amino acids. CDR1 MRHNA and CDR2 SNTAGT come from the germline V gene. V was clipped by 2 bases and J by 7 bases; unmatched bases: 5. As DNA, the CDR3 is TGTGCCAGCAGTGACCTTGGGACAGGGGGCTTTGAAGCTTTCTTT. Its protein is CASSDLGTGGFEAFF.

The chain joins TRBV12-5 to TRBJ2-2, with 9 bases lining up with TRBD2. V was pared by 4 bases and J by 6 bases, with 12 bases of the junction left unmatched. The CDR3 has 17 residues. CDR1 is LGHNT and CDR2 is FRNRAP in the germline V gene. CDR3 amino acids: CASGWWREGPYAGELFF. CDR3 DNA: TGTGCTAGTGGTTGGTGGCGGGAGGGCCCTTATGCCGGGGAGCTGTTTTTT.

The chain has TRBV27 and TRBJ1-2; D is unresolved. The ends were cut back, 5 bases at V and 4 bases at J, with 20 bases in the middle. This CDR3 is built from 16 residues. Germline V lookup: CDR1 MNHEY, CDR2 SMNVEV (reference sequence). CDR3 nucleotides: TGTGCCAGCAGTCCATCTCACGGTGCAACGTTCTATGGCTACACCTTC. Translated, it gives CASSPSHGATFYGYTF.

This clone was picked up one time. The chain links TRBV13 to TRBJ2-1; tentatively, D is TRBD1 (6 bases). Germline CDR1 reads PRHDT; CDR2 reads FYEKMQ (reference sequence). Deletions cut 5 bases from V and 4 bases from J, with 15 bases between. The CDR3 is 15 amino acids. The CDR3 reads CASSRRDTLYNEQFF. DNA of the CDR3: TGTGCCAGCAGCCGCCGGGACACGCTGTACAATGAGCAGTTCTTC.

This chain joins TRBV2 and TRBJ2-7; 10 bases match TRBD1. Per germline, CDR1 SNHLY and CDR2 FYNNEI. The trim removed 9 bases at V and 3 bases at J, leaving 17 bases unmatched. The CDR3 runs 17 residues. The CDR3 protein is CASSFGVGTGDSYEQYF. The CDR3 DNA is TGTGCCAGTTCATTTGGAGTCGGGACAGGGGACAGCTACGAGCAGTACTTC.

The CDR3 loop is CATNVGAGPSGGPGETQYF. The CDR3 DNA sequence: TGTGCCACCAACGTTGGGGCAGGACCATCGGGAGGGCCGGGAGAGACCCAGTACTTC. This chain joins TRBV28 and TRBJ2-5; TRBD2 aligns across 8 bases. Per germline, CDR1 MDHEN and CDR2 SYDVKM. The trim removed 10 bases at V and 4 bases at J, leaving 26 bases unmatched. This CDR3 comprises 19 residues.

The rearrangement joins TRBV9 to TRBJ1-2; D remains unclear. The CDR3 is 13 residues long. Germline V CDR1 and CDR2: SGDLS, YYNGEE. The V and J ends lost 4 bases and 4 bases respectively, with 11 bases between them. CDR3 nucleotides: TGTGCCAGCAGCCCCGGAGACGGCTATGGCTACACCTTC. Its translation: CASSPGDGYGYTF.

The genes are TRBV9 and TRBJ2-7; D is uncertain. The CDR3 extends over 13 amino acids. The V and J ends lost 1 base and 3 bases respectively, with 8 bases between them. The germline gives CDR1 SGDLS, CDR2 YYNGEE. CDR3 sequence reads: CASSVSGSYEQYF. The DNA of the CDR3 is TGTGCCAGCAGCGTATCGGGTAGCTACGAGCAGTACTTC.

V gene TRBV4-1 combines with J gene TRBJ2-2; 8 bases map to TRBD2. Germline-derived CDR1 and CDR2 are MGHRA and YSYEKL. The CDR3 contains 16 residues. The V and J ends lost 1 base and 5 bases, in that order; junction bases with no gene match: 6. CDR3 sequence reads: CASSQGSGSLTGELFF. As DNA, the CDR3 is TGCGCCAGCAGCCAAGGGAGCGGGAGTCTGACCGGGGAGCTGTTTTTT.

The chain has TRBV7-3 and TRBJ2-7, with 10 positions matching TRBD1. Germline V gene data show CDR1 as SGHTA and CDR2 as FQGTGA. V lost 4 bases to trimming and J lost 5 bases; unmatched junction nucleotides: 5. CDR3 length: 14 amino acids. CDR3 nucleotides: TGTGCCAGCAGCTCAACCGGGACAGGGGACGAGCAGTACTTC. It encodes CASSSTGTGDEQYF.

The V and J genes are TRBV7-9 and TRBJ1-2; the match to TRBD1 covers 10 bases. The germline V gene has CDR1 SEHNR and CDR2 FQNEAQ (reference sequence). Trimming at V came to 4 bases and at J to 0 bases, leaving 8 bases not matched to a gene. This CDR3 region has 17 residues. This chain's CDR3 is CASSSRQGALTNYGYTF. In nucleotides, the CDR3 is TGTGCCAGCAGCTCCCGACAGGGGGCACTGACTAACTATGGCTACACCTTC.

J is TRBJ1-6 and V is TRBV13; D is perhaps TRBD1 (5 bases). The germline V gene encodes CDR1 PRHDT and CDR2 FYEKMQ (reference sequence). Trimming cost V 5 bases and J 5 bases, with 10 bases left between them. The CDR3 sequence is 14 residues long. The CDR3, as DNA: TGTGCCAGCAGCAGGGCCAGGGATAATTCACCCCTCCACTTT. Protein product: CASSRARDNSPLHF.

The chain is built from TRBV9 and TRBJ2-3; D perhaps matches TRBD1 (5 bases). This CDR3 is 17 amino acids long. V was clipped by 0 bases and J by 3 bases, with 17 bases between them. Germline CDR1 reads SGDLS; CDR2 reads YYNGEE. Written as DNA, the CDR3 is TGTGCCAGCAGCGTAGCGCAGGGCTGGGATATAACAGATACGCAGTATTTT. It is translated as CASSVAQGWDITDTQYF.

The chain combines TRBV11-2 with TRBJ2-7; TRBD1 matches 10 bases. CDR3 size: 14 residues. CDR1 is SGHAT and CDR2 is FQNNGV in the germline V gene. J was trimmed by 3 bases and V by 5 bases; bases with no gene match: 4. The CDR3 protein is CASSHGTGDYEQYF. CDR3 DNA sequence: TGTGCCAGCAGCCACGGGACAGGGGACTACGAGCAGTACTTC.

V and J are TRBV10-3 and TRBJ2-3; possible D gene TRBD2, 6 bases. The germline gives CDR1 ENHRY, CDR2 SYGVKD. V lost 4 bases and J lost 0, with 11 bases in between. This CDR3 comprises 15 residues. The CDR3 here is CAISGVAESTDTQYF. For the CDR3, the DNA is TGTGCCATCAGTGGAGTAGCGGAGAGCACAGATACGCAGTATTTT.